The 21 T cell receptor beta chains in this list originate from one sample, sequenced in a study of cytomegalovirus exposure and HLA in healthy donors (TCRdb year 2017). The library was obtained by the immunoSEQ multiplex PCR assay. The multiplex PCR relied on a mix of 60 forward primers for TCR Vbeta segments and 13 reverse primers for TCR Jbeta segments. TCRdb stores this immuneACCESS table with in-frame sequences only. Part of the clones is absent; in the studies checked, under half of the shortfall reflects unresolved V genes, and no reason is known for the rest. The sample records under 150,000 clones, about four fifths of which are singletons. The ten largest clones take up about 4.1% of the sample. Sequencing used PBMCs. The receptor source for this set is a woman aged 35 to 49 in good health and CMV-seropositive.

The gene calls are TRBV6-4 and TRBJ2-2; possibly TRBD1 for D (6 bases). The CDR3 is made up of 15 amino acids. CDR1 is MRHNA, CDR2 SNTAGT, per germline. Trimming removed 4 bases at V and 0 bases at J, with 9 bases between. This chain's CDR3 is CASSAGTSNTGELFF. CDR3 DNA: TGTGCCAGCAGTGCGGGGACATCGAACACCGGGGAGCTGTTTTTT.

The genes are TRBV6-1 and TRBJ2-3, with D unresolved. Germline V CDR1 and CDR2: MNHNS, SASEGT. The ends were cut back, 4 bases at V and 0 bases at J, with 20 bases in the middle. This CDR3 comprises 18 residues. The CDR3 sequence is CASSALVSTPTSTDTQYF. CDR3 DNA: TGTGCCAGCAGTGCATTAGTTAGTACCCCTACTAGCACAGATACGCAGTATTTT.

The chain has TRBV7-2 and TRBJ2-4; 12 nucleotides match TRBD2. The CDR3 is made up of 15 amino acids. CDR1 is SGHTA and CDR2 is FQGNSA in the germline V gene. Trimming cost V 5 bases and J 9 bases; bases outside gene matches: 8. Here the CDR3 DNA reads TGTGCCAGCAGCGGCCCGACTAGCGGGAGTAGCATTCAGTACTTC. This encodes CASSGPTSGSSIQYF.

The chain is built from TRBV6-5 and TRBJ2-5, with 10 positions matching TRBD1. The closer fit of TRBJ2-7 to the DNA end suggests the J call may be wrong. This CDR3 region has 14 residues. The germline gives CDR1 MNHEY, CDR2 SVGAGI. CDR3 nucleotides: TGTGCCAGCAGCAGGGACAGGGGAGTCTACGAGCAGTACTTC. This codes for CASSRDRGVYEQYF.

This chain connects TRBV27 to TRBJ1-1; TRBD1 aligns across 7 bases. The germline V gene encodes CDR1 MNHEY and CDR2 SMNVEV (reference sequence). The CDR3 is 14 residues long. V gave up 7 bases and J gave up 2 bases; unmatched junction bases: 7. The CDR3: CASNRQGPNTEAFF. CDR3 DNA sequence: TGTGCCAGCAACAGACAGGGACCCAACACTGAAGCTTTCTTT.

The chain links TRBV5-5 to TRBJ2-7, with 7 nucleotides matching TRBD2. This CDR3 is built from 14 residues. The germline CDR1 and CDR2 sequences are SGHKS and YYEKEE (reference sequence). With V trimmed by 2 bases and J by 2 bases, 4 bases remained unmatched. CDR3 nucleotide sequence: TGTGCCAGCAGCTTACTTCGGGGGGCCTACGAGCAGTACTTC. Protein product: CASSLLRGAYEQYF. The complete variable domain, with remaining parts taken from reference TRBV5-5 and TRBJ2-7, reads DAGVTQSPTHLIKTRGQQVTLRCSPISGHKSVSWYQQVLGQGPQFIFQYYEKEERGRGNFPDRFSARQFPNYSSELNVNALLLGDSALYLCASSLLRGAYEQYFGPGTRLTVT.

The chain combines TRBV2 with TRBJ2-2; D is unresolved. Trimming removed 0 bases at V and 8 bases at J, with 7 bases between. This CDR3 contains 13 residues. CDR1 is SNHLY and CDR2 is FYNNEI in the germline V gene. CDR3 residues: CASSEAVSGELFF. As DNA, the CDR3 is TGTGCCAGCAGTGAAGCTGTGAGTGGGGAGCTGTTTTTT. The whole variable domain, filled in from reference TRBV2 and TRBJ2-2, reads EPEVTQTPSHQVTQMGQEVILRCVPISNHLYFYWYRQILGQKVEFLVSFYNNEISEKSEIFDDQFSVERPDGSNFTLKIRSTKLEDSAMYFCASSEAVSGELFFGEGSRLTVL.

In the case of this clone: Other DNA sequences in the sample encode the same CDR3. The rearrangement uses TRBV5-6 and TRBJ2-3; the D gene is possibly TRBD1 (5 bases). The CDR3 is 15 residues long. Germline V gene data show CDR1 as SGHDT and CDR2 as YYEEEE. V dropped 2 bases and J dropped 0 bases, with 10 bases sitting between them. The CDR3 DNA reads TGTGCCAGCAGCTTATTCGCAGGGAGCACAGATACGCAGTATTTT. Translating gives CASSLFAGSTDTQYF.

This clone was found once. This CDR3 reads CAWSRGGREQYF. The CDR3 DNA follows: TGTGCCTGGAGTCGGGGGGGGCGGGAGCAGTACTTC. The gene calls are TRBV30 and TRBJ2-5; 8 bases are shared with TRBD2. The CDR3 is 12 residues long. The germline CDR1 and CDR2 sequences are GTSNPN and SVGIG (reference sequence). With 2 bases clipped from V and 11 bases from J, the junction kept 7 bases outside the gene matches.

The gene calls are TRBV5-1 and TRBJ2-7, with D possibly matching TRBD1 (5 bases). Trimming left V 0 bases short and J 5 bases short, with 18 bases between. This CDR3 region has 16 residues. Germline CDR1 is SGHRS and CDR2 is YFSETQ. The CDR3 region has the DNA TGCGCCAGCAGCTTGGTAGGGGCAGGGTGGGATGACGAGCAGTACTTC. Its protein is CASSLVGAGWDDEQYF. Drawing the rest from reference TRBV5-1 and TRBJ2-7, the complete variable domain is KAGVTQTPRYLIKTRGQQVTLSCSPISGHRSVSWYQQTPGQGLQFLFEYFSETQRNKGNFPGRFSGRQFSNSRSEMNVSTLELGDSALYLCASSLVGAGWDDEQYFGPGTRLTVT.

The chain recombines TRBV2 with TRBJ2-2, with D possibly matching TRBD1 (6 bases). CDR1 and CDR2 from the germline V gene are SNHLY and FYNNEI. V shed 6 bases and J shed 1 base, with 9 bases lying between them. The CDR3 is 14 amino acids. CDR3 DNA sequence: TGTGCCAGCAGACCGACAGGGAACACCGGGGAGCTGTTTTTT. Amino acids: CASRPTGNTGELFF.

V usage is TRBV4-1 and J usage is TRBJ2-3; 7 nucleotides match TRBD2. Germline trimming cut 6 bases from V and 4 bases from J; bases unmatched to any gene: 10. The CDR3 is 15 residues long. Germline V gene lookup returns CDR1 MGHRA and CDR2 YSYEKL. CDR3 in DNA: TGCGCCAGCAGACCACACGGACTAGACGCAGATACGCAGTATTTT. This translates into CASRPHGLDADTQYF.

The chain has TRBV19 and TRBJ2-6; D remains ambiguous. Trimming cost V 8 bases and J 0 bases, with 20 bases left between them. Germline V gives CDR1 LNHDA, CDR2 SQIVND (reference sequence). This CDR3 is built from 18 residues. CDR3 DNA sequence: TGTGCCAGTTCCCCGCGCCAACGCTCTTACTCTGGGGCCAACGTCCTGACTTTC. This translates into CASSPRQRSYSGANVLTF.

This sequence joins TRBV7-2 and TRBJ2-2; D gene unclear. The germline gives CDR1 SGHTA, CDR2 FQGNSA. Trimming removed 5 bases from V and 7 bases from J, with 11 bases in between. This CDR3 region has 13 residues. The CDR3 here is CASSPPRHGELFF. The CDR3 region has the DNA TGTGCCAGCAGCCCACCCAGGCACGGGGAGCTGTTTTTT. Looking up the rest from reference TRBV7-2 and TRBJ2-2 gives the full variable domain: GAGVSQSPSNKVTEKGKDVELRCDPISGHTALYWYRQSLGQGLEFLIYFQGNSAPDKSGLPSDRFSAERTGGSVSTLTIQRTQQEDSAVYLCASSPPRHGELFFGEGSRLTVL.

This chain links TRBV5-4 with TRBJ2-2; TRBD1 aligns across 9 bases. Unmatched junction bases numbered 2, after V lost 2 bases and J lost 0 bases. This CDR3 spans 16 amino acids. The germline gives CDR1 SGHNT, CDR2 YYREEE (reference sequence). CDR3 sequence (DNA): TGTGCCAGCAGCTTTTGGACAGGGGCGAACACCGGGGAGCTGTTTTTT. It encodes CASSFWTGANTGELFF.

This chain joins TRBV19 and TRBJ2-7; D is possibly TRBD1 (6 bases). In germline, CDR1 is LNHDA, CDR2 SQIVND (reference sequence). Trimming took off 4 bases at V and 2 bases at J, with 12 bases between the two ends. The CDR3 is 14 residues long. The CDR3 sequence is CASSTSTGTYEQYF. CDR3 nucleotide sequence: TGTGCCAGTAGTACGTCGACAGGAACCTACGAGCAGTACTTC.

This sequence joins TRBV6-5 and TRBJ1-4, with D possibly matching TRBD1 (6 bases). V was cut by 4 bases and J by 0 bases, with 6 bases left in between. CDR3 size: 14 residues. In germline, CDR1 is MNHEY, CDR2 SVGAGI. The CDR3 reads CASSWTATNEKLFF. The CDR3 coding sequence is TGTGCCAGCAGTTGGACAGCAACTAATGAAAAACTGTTTTTT.

The chain links TRBV7-9 to TRBJ2-3, with D maybe TRBD2 (6 bases). The CDR3 totals 16 residues. Germline V gives CDR1 SEHNR, CDR2 FQNEAQ (reference sequence). V was clipped by 4 bases and J by 5 bases, with 19 bases between them. The CDR3 protein is CASSSSTSPRGDTQYF. Here the CDR3 DNA reads TGTGCCAGCAGCTCCTCTACTAGCCCCCGAGGAGATACGCAGTATTTT.

The sample holds one count of this clone. This sequence joins TRBV19 and TRBJ1-5; 8 bases are a match to TRBD1. The CDR3 runs to 16 residues. The trim removed 5 bases at V and 2 bases at J, leaving 8 bases unmatched. Germline CDR1 LNHDA, CDR2 SQIVND (reference sequence). CDR3 sequence (DNA): TGTGCCAGTAGTGTACAGGGGGTTGCTGGCAATCAGCCCCAGCATTTT. This sequence encodes CASSVQGVAGNQPQHF.

This clone occurred a few times. The rearrangement links TRBV2 to TRBJ2-2; D is unresolved. Germline V gene sequence: CDR1 SNHLY, CDR2 FYNNEI. The CDR3 sequence is 13 residues long. Trimming took 2 bases from V and 7 from J, leaving 8 bases between them. The CDR3 sequence is CASSETSYGELFF. CDR3 DNA: TGTGCCAGCAGTGAAACTTCCTACGGGGAGCTGTTTTTT. The variable domain in full, with the rest retrieved from reference TRBV2 and TRBJ2-2, is EPEVTQTPSHQVTQMGQEVILRCVPISNHLYFYWYRQILGQKVEFLVSFYNNEISEKSEIFDDQFSVERPDGSNFTLKIRSTKLEDSAMYFCASSETSYGELFFGEGSRLTVL.

The chain combines TRBV5-1 with TRBJ2-7; no reliable D call. Per the germline V gene, CDR1 is SGHRS and CDR2 is YFSETQ. The CDR3 extends over 16 amino acids. Trimming took 4 bases from V and 1 from J, leaving 18 bases between them. The CDR3 loop reads CASSALRNSRSYEQYF. CDR3 DNA sequence: TGCGCCAGCAGCGCTTTGAGAAACTCCCGGTCCTACGAGCAGTACTTC.